This section outlines one TCR beta chain sequence together with its context. What this receptor recognizes is not known. No much larger clone is present one base from it, and per-base qualities are unavailable. This sample is part of a study of blood T cell repertoires in COVID-19 (dated by TCRdb to 2019 to 2021). At the level of the whole study: Collaborator samples came from the United States, Italy and Spain and covered acute and convalescent phases of COVID-19. HLA class I and class II types, where available, came from metadata supplied by the sample provider rather than from assay-based typing. The prospective study material was composed of cDNA or gDNA derived from T cells, B-cell-depleted T cells, or PBMCs. Deeply sampled blood TCRbeta repertoires from subjects exposed to, actively infected with, or recovered from COVID-19 were included in the dataset. Samples were obtained from the ongoing ImmuneRACE study (first 160 participants) and from 1,254 subjects provided by 6 global collaborators. Nearly every sample came with metadata listing a de-identified subject ID, COVID-19 status, age in years and sex. The repertoires were made available in a free public database intended to serve as a resource for research on the immune response to SARS-CoV-2. Overall study outcomes, separate from this receptor: The amount of clinical and demographic metadata varied by source and participant and was provided uncurated.

The CDR3 runs 13 amino acids, cysteine and phenylalanine included. Only CDR3 DNA remains: 39 bases, in frame from the first base. V ends up 4 bases short and J 7 bases short, with an unmatched junction base count of 2. CDR1 and CDR2 (SGDLS, YYNGEE) derive from the germline V gene. The collaborating institutions used their own protocols to collect whole blood in K2EDTA tubes. For TCRbeta analysis, collaborator samples were shipped as frozen whole blood, as isolated PBMCs, or as DNA extracted from either sample type. TCRbeta CDR3 regions were amplified from genomic DNA using the immunoSEQ Assay, a bias-controlled multiplex PCR. Per the original workflow: The number of nucleated cells in each sample was estimated by amplification of reference gene primers within the assay. Sequence reads were collapsed and filtered to measure the absolute abundance of every unique TCRbeta CDR3 rearrangement. For each sample, productive Simpson clonality was calculated as the square root of Simpson's diversity index across productive rearrangements. Held by TCRdb, this immuneACCESS table contains in-frame sequences only and omits some clones. Under half of the omission traces to an unresolved V gene where checked; the cause of the rest is unknown. V and J calls plus clone size are reproduced from that table; the DNA served to infer D and trimming. Across this sample there are some 260,000 clones, with nearly 90% seen only once. 3% to 3.5% of the sample comes from the top ten.

Sequenced sample: peripheral blood. This sequence uses TRBV9 and TRBJ1-6, and TRBD1 matches 7 of the central bases. The source is a man aged 18 to 29 with active or convalescent COVID-19. The nucleotide sequence reads as follows: TGTGCCAGCAGCAGGGGGCTGAATTCACCCCTCCACTTT. Its translation reads: CASSRGLNSPLHF.